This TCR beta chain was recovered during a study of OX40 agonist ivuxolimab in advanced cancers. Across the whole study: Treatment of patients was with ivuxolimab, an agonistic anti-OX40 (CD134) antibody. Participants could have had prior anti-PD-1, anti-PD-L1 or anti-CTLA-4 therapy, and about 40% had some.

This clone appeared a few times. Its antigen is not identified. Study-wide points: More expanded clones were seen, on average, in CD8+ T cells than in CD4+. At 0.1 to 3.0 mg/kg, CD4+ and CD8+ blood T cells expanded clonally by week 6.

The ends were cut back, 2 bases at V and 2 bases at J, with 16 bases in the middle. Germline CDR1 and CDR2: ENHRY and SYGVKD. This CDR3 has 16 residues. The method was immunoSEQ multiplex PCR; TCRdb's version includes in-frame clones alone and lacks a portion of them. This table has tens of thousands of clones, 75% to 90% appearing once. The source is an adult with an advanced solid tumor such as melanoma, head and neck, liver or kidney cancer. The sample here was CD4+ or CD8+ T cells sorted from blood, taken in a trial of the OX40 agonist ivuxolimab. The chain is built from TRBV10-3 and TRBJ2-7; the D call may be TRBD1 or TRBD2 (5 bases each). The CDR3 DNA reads TGTGCCATCAGTGAGCGGCCCGGGACGGGACCCTACGAGCAGTACTTC. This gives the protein CAISERPGTGPYEQYF.